This is a list of T cell receptor beta chains from one sample in a study of T cell repertoires in cytomegalovirus infection. These TCRs are of unknown antigen specificity. TCRdb analysed the reads with MiXCR anew, one entry per CDR3 protein. In the table there are about 350,000 distinct CDR3 sequences, approximately 35% of which are singletons. This sample comprised cultured PBMCs, obtained from culture after CMV antigen stimulation. The source is a human donor in good health (CMV status not recorded). Some clones in this sample may be carry-over from other donors' samples. Both conserved end residues are part of each CDR3. The order of the fields is J gene, V gene, clone size, D gene, CDR3 DNA, CDR3 protein. A D gene is named only where the DNA matches it firmly. Only part of the rows carry a size: once, few, many, or a class if the clone is expanded.

>TRBJ2-3|TRBV6-5|few|TRBD2
TGTGCCAGCAGTCAACTAGCGGGAGGGAAGCAGTATTTT
CASSQLAGGKQYF
>TRBJ2-2|TRBV19|NA|NA
TGTGCCAGTAGTATAGACAGGCCCATAACCGGGGAGCTGTTTTTT
CASSIDRPITGELFF
>TRBJ2-3|TRBV6-1|few|TRBD2
TGTGCCAGCAGCCTAAACCCCACTAGCGGGAGTAGGAATACGCAGTATTTT
CASSLNPTSGSRNTQYF
>TRBJ2-1|TRBV29-1|NA|TRBD2
TGCAGCGTTGTGACTAGCGGGTCTATCAATGAGCAGTTCTTC
CSVVTSGSINEQFF
>TRBJ2-3|TRBV9|few|TRBD2
TGTGCCAGCAGCGGGACTAGCGGGAGGCCACCCCACACAGATACGCAGTATTTT
CASSGTSGRPPHTDTQYF
>TRBJ2-2|TRBV6-2/TRBV6-3|NA|NA
TGTGCCAGCAGTTACACCCGGTCGTGGGAGCTGTTTTTT
CASSYTRSWELFF
>TRBJ2-1|TRBV6-5|NA|TRBD2
TGTGCCAGCAGTTACTGGGGGGAGGGCGGCAATGAGCAGTTCTTC
CASSYWGEGGNEQFF
>TRBJ2-1|TRBV6-1|few|TRBD2
TGTGCCAGCAATGGGCGGGAGCGACTAGGGCAGTTCTTC
CASNGRERLGQFF
>TRBJ2-1|TRBV7-2|once|TRBD2
TGTGCCAGCAGCTTAGTACTAGCGAGCAATGAGCAGTTCTTC
CASSLVLASNEQFF
>TRBJ2-3|TRBV20-1|NA|NA
TGCAGTGCCCAAGGGGGTCGGGATACGCAGTATTTT
CSAQGGRDTQYF
>TRBJ2-5|TRBV27|NA|TRBD1
TGTGCCAGCAGTACTGGACAGGGAGTGGGAGAGACCCAGTACTTC
CASSTGQGVGETQYF
>TRBJ1-5|TRBV6-6|NA|NA
TGTGCCAGCAGTTACTCATCAGGTCCCCAGCATTTT
CASSYSSGPQHF
>TRBJ2-3|TRBV4-1|few|NA
TGCGCCAGCAGCCAAGAGGACGAGGAGACTAGGCAGTATTTT
CASSQEDEETRQYF
>TRBJ2-5|TRBV12-3/TRBV12-4|NA|TRBD2
TGTGCCAGCAGCCCAAGCGGGAGAAAAGAGACCCAGTACTTC
CASSPSGRKETQYF
>TRBJ1-4|TRBV15|many|NA
TGTGCCACCAGCAGAGGATGGGGTGGTAGAACGGAAAAACTGTTTTTT
CATSRGWGGRTEKLFF
>TRBJ1-6|TRBV7-2|few|TRBD1
TGTGCCAGCAGCAGACAGGGTTCACCCCTCCACTTT
CASSRQGSPLHF
>TRBJ2-1|TRBV7-9|few|NA
TGTGCCAGCAGCCCCGGGGCGGGCGAAGGCTCCTACAATGAGCAGTTCTTC
CASSPGAGEGSYNEQFF
>TRBJ1-5|TRBV19|few|NA
TGTGCCAGTACAGGGTTTGTAGGGACCGGCCAGCCCCAGCATTTT
CASTGFVGTGQPQHF
>TRBJ1-5|TRBV11-2|few|NA
TGTGCCAGCAGCTTAGCCCTCGAGCAGCCCCAGCATTTT
CASSLALEQPQHF
>TRBJ2-1|TRBV9|NA|NA
TGTGCCAGCAGCGTTGGTTACAATGAGCAGTTCTTC
CASSVGYNEQFF